These T cell receptor beta chains were read from a single sample in a study of Graves' ophthalmopathy and Graves' hyperthyroidism. TCRdb passed the multiplex PCR reads through MiXCR, listing each CDR3 protein once. The table has hundreds of thousands of distinct CDR3 sequences, around 40% seen once. The sequenced sample was peripheral blood. Receptors were obtained from an adult man with Graves' ophthalmopathy. The CDR3 runs from the conserved cysteine through the conserved F or W. The order of the fields is CDR3 length, D gene, clone size, V gene, J gene, CDR3 protein, CDR3 DNA. The D gene is left open where the match is weak. Size is stated for part of the rows, as once, few or many counts, or as a class when the clone is expanded.

cdr3_length: 15; d_call: TRBD1; clone_size: .; v_call: TRBV2; j_call: TRBJ2-7; cdr3_aa: CASSRDRDTVYEQYF; cdr3_nt: TGTGCCAGCAGCCGCGACAGGGACACAGTTTACGAGCAGTACTTC
cdr3_length: 11; d_call: .; clone_size: few; v_call: TRBV2; j_call: TRBJ1-2; cdr3_aa: CASSAAYGYTF; cdr3_nt: TGTGCCAGCAGTGCCGCCTATGGCTACACCTTC
cdr3_length: 12; d_call: .; clone_size: few; v_call: TRBV10-2; j_call: TRBJ1-5; cdr3_aa: CASSERNQPQHF; cdr3_nt: TGCGCCAGCAGTGAGCGAAATCAGCCCCAGCATTTT
cdr3_length: 14; d_call: .; clone_size: .; v_call: TRBV7-2; j_call: TRBJ1-2; cdr3_aa: CASSLDGKNYGYTF; cdr3_nt: TGTGCCAGCAGCTTAGACGGAAAGAACTATGGCTACACCTTC
cdr3_length: 15; d_call: .; clone_size: .; v_call: TRBV2; j_call: TRBJ1-1; cdr3_aa: CASIPAGLKNTEAFF; cdr3_nt: TGTGCCAGCATCCCTGCAGGTTTAAAGAACACTGAAGCTTTCTTT
cdr3_length: 15; d_call: TRBD2; clone_size: .; v_call: TRBV2; j_call: TRBJ2-3; cdr3_aa: CASSERREGTDTQYF; cdr3_nt: TGTGCCAGCAGTGAACGGCGGGAGGGCACAGATACGCAGTATTTT
cdr3_length: 11; d_call: .; clone_size: many; v_call: TRBV10-3; j_call: TRBJ1-4; cdr3_aa: CDLTTNEKLFF; cdr3_nt: TGTGACCTTACAACTAATGAAAAACTGTTTTTT
cdr3_length: 14; d_call: .; clone_size: .; v_call: TRBV7-2; j_call: TRBJ2-3; cdr3_aa: CASSLGQGTNTQYF; cdr3_nt: TGTGCCAGCAGCTTGGGCCAGGGCACGAATACGCAGTATTTT
cdr3_length: 14; d_call: TRBD1; clone_size: .; v_call: TRBV6-6; j_call: TRBJ2-7; cdr3_aa: CASSQDRVSYEQYF; cdr3_nt: TGTGCCAGCAGTCAGGACAGGGTCTCCTACGAGCAGTACTTC
cdr3_length: 17; d_call: TRBD2; clone_size: .; v_call: TRBV14; j_call: TRBJ2-7; cdr3_aa: CASSQRGLAMSSYEQYF; cdr3_nt: TGTGCCAGCAGCCAAAGGGGACTAGCGATGAGCTCCTACGAGCAGTACTTC
cdr3_length: 16; d_call: TRBD1; clone_size: few; v_call: TRBV7-2; j_call: TRBJ1-1; cdr3_aa: CASSLRDRGLVTEAFF; cdr3_nt: TGTGCCAGCAGCTTACGAGACAGGGGGCTCGTCACTGAAGCTTTCTTT
cdr3_length: 16; d_call: .; clone_size: .; v_call: TRBV4-1; j_call: TRBJ1-2; cdr3_aa: CASSQDYGRNNYGYTF; cdr3_nt: TGCGCCAGCAGCCAAGACTATGGCAGGAATAACTATGGCTACACCTTC
cdr3_length: 14; d_call: .; clone_size: few; v_call: TRBV7-2; j_call: TRBJ1-2; cdr3_aa: CASSPSTDSYGYTF; cdr3_nt: TGTGCCAGCAGCCCCTCGACGGATTCCTATGGCTACACCTTC
cdr3_length: 13; d_call: .; clone_size: many; v_call: TRBV29-1; j_call: TRBJ2-7; cdr3_aa: CSVGDSRAYEQYF; cdr3_nt: TGCAGCGTAGGTGACAGTCGTGCCTACGAGCAGTACTTC
cdr3_length: 14; d_call: .; clone_size: few; v_call: TRBV7-9; j_call: TRBJ2-7; cdr3_aa: CASSLRGGTGEQYF; cdr3_nt: TGTGCCAGCAGCTTACGAGGGGGTACGGGCGAGCAGTACTTC
cdr3_length: 15; d_call: TRBD1; clone_size: once; v_call: TRBV11-2; j_call: TRBJ1-1; cdr3_aa: CASSFQGVRGTEAFF; cdr3_nt: TGTGCCAGCAGCTTTCAGGGGGTGAGAGGCACTGAAGCTTTCTTT
cdr3_length: 14; d_call: .; clone_size: many; v_call: TRBV20-1; j_call: TRBJ1-2; cdr3_aa: CSARGRLGSYGYTF; cdr3_nt: TGCAGTGCTAGAGGCAGACTGGGATCGTATGGCTACACCTTC
cdr3_length: 12; d_call: .; clone_size: few; v_call: TRBV7-2; j_call: TRBJ1-5; cdr3_aa: CACMRSNQPQHF; cdr3_nt: TGTGCCTGCATGAGAAGCAATCAGCCCCAGCATTTT
cdr3_length: 12; d_call: .; clone_size: .; v_call: TRBV25-1; j_call: TRBJ1-5; cdr3_aa: CASSQIPWPQHF; cdr3_nt: TGTGCCAGCAGTCAGATCCCCTGGCCCCAGCATTTT
cdr3_length: 14; d_call: .; clone_size: many; v_call: TRBV6-5; j_call: TRBJ1-5; cdr3_aa: CASSSRLSNQPQHF; cdr3_nt: TGTGCCAGCAGTTCCCGGCTGAGCAATCAGCCCCAGCATTTT
cdr3_length: 15; d_call: .; clone_size: .; v_call: TRBV25-1; j_call: TRBJ2-2; cdr3_aa: CASSLEGPGYGELFF; cdr3_nt: TGTGCCAGCAGCCTAGAAGGTCCGGGGTACGGGGAGCTGTTTTTT
cdr3_length: 17; d_call: TRBD1; clone_size: few; v_call: TRBV9; j_call: TRBJ2-5; cdr3_aa: CASSPRTGGTDQETQYF; cdr3_nt: TGTGCCAGCAGCCCGCGGACAGGGGGCACCGACCAAGAGACCCAGTACTTC
cdr3_length: 16; d_call: .; clone_size: many; v_call: TRBV15; j_call: TRBJ1-5; cdr3_aa: CATSRGAVRGNQPQHF; cdr3_nt: TGTGCCACCAGCAGGGGTGCGGTGCGAGGCAATCAGCCCCAGCATTTT
cdr3_length: 16; d_call: TRBD1; clone_size: .; v_call: TRBV28; j_call: TRBJ1-5; cdr3_aa: CASSLSSGTVNQPQHF; cdr3_nt: TGTGCCAGCAGTTTGTCTTCCGGGACAGTGAATCAGCCCCAGCATTTT
cdr3_length: 20; d_call: TRBD2; clone_size: .; v_call: TRBV11-1; j_call: TRBJ2-6; cdr3_aa: CASSSQIRLAESSGANVLTF; cdr3_nt: TGTGCCAGCAGCTCCCAGATAAGACTAGCGGAGAGCTCTGGGGCCAACGTCCTGACTTTC
cdr3_length: 16; d_call: .; clone_size: .; v_call: TRBV12-3/TRBV12-4; j_call: TRBJ2-5; cdr3_aa: CASSSILSVHQETQYF; cdr3_nt: TGTGCCAGCAGTTCCATACTAAGCGTACACCAAGAGACCCAGTACTTC
cdr3_length: 16; d_call: TRBD1; clone_size: .; v_call: TRBV10-2; j_call: TRBJ2-7; cdr3_aa: CASSEWTGQGKNEQYF; cdr3_nt: TGCGCCAGCAGTGAGTGGACAGGCCAGGGAAAGAACGAGCAGTACTTC
cdr3_length: 15; d_call: .; clone_size: .; v_call: TRBV7-3; j_call: TRBJ2-7; cdr3_aa: CASSYLTRGAYEQYF; cdr3_nt: TGTGCCAGCAGCTACCTGACACGGGGGGCGTACGAGCAGTACTTC
cdr3_length: 13; d_call: TRBD1; clone_size: many; v_call: TRBV2; j_call: TRBJ2-5; cdr3_aa: CASSDAQGKTQYF; cdr3_nt: TGTGCCAGCAGTGACGCACAGGGGAAGACCCAGTACTTC
cdr3_length: 12; d_call: .; clone_size: .; v_call: TRBV29-1; j_call: TRBJ2-7; cdr3_aa: CSVLDGSYEQYF; cdr3_nt: TGCAGCGTCCTAGACGGATCCTACGAGCAGTACTTC
cdr3_length: 12; d_call: .; clone_size: few; v_call: TRBV29-1; j_call: TRBJ2-7; cdr3_aa: CSAAGNSYEQYF; cdr3_nt: TGCAGCGCGGCAGGGAACTCCTACGAGCAGTACTTC
cdr3_length: 15; d_call: TRBD1; clone_size: many; v_call: TRBV24-1; j_call: TRBJ1-5; cdr3_aa: CATSDHGQGNQPQHF; cdr3_nt: TGTGCCACCAGTGACCATGGACAGGGGAATCAGCCCCAGCATTTT